The sequence of this T cell receptor (beta chain) was determined in a study of cytomegalovirus exposure and HLA in healthy donors. Findings and caveats of the study: Cytomegalovirus association was listed for approximately 150 TCR beta chains.

Regarding this clone: Its target is unknown.

Healthy donors of bone marrow made up the group. CDR3 length: 13 residues. V shed 5 bases and J shed 5 bases, with 13 bases lying between them. In germline, CDR1 is SEHNR, CDR2 FQNEAQ (reference sequence). In the PCR, 60 Vbeta and 13 Jbeta primers were used. Data came from immunoSEQ multiplex PCR; TCRdb stores just in-frame clones and leaves some out. In the table there are approximately 190,000 clones, 77% of which are singletons. This clonotype was sampled from a woman in her thirties in good health and CMV-seropositive. V usage is TRBV7-9 and J usage is TRBJ2-7; weak D call: TRBD1 (6 bases). The sequencing input was PBMCs. The CDR3 coding sequence is TGTGCCAGCAGCCTAGGGACAACCAACGAGCAGTACTTC. Residues: CASSLGTTNEQYF.